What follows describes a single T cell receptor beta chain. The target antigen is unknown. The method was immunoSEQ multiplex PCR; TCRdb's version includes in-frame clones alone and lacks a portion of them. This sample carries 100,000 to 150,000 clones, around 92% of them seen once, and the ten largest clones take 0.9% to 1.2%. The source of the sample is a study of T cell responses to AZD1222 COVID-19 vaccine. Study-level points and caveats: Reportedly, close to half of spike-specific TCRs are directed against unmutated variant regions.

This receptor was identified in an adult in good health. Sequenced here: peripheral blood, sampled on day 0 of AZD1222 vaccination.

Here the CDR3 DNA reads TGTGCCAGTAGTTTTCCGGGACAGGGGGCTTCGGAAAAACTGTTTTTT. It specifies CASSFPGQGASEKLFF. This chain links TRBV19 with TRBJ1-4; the match to TRBD1 covers 12 bases. The germline V gene has CDR1 LNHDA and CDR2 SQIVND (reference sequence). V shed 5 bases, J shed 8 bases, and the junction held 9 bases outside the gene matches. The CDR3 loop spans 16 amino acids.